This entry lists 14 T cell receptor beta chains sequenced from one sample in a study of CD4 T cells in relation to SARS-CoV-2 and coronaviruses. Generated by immunoSEQ multiplex PCR, the TCRdb table keeps only in-frame clones and is missing some. The table shows approximately 60,000 clones, with around 90% occurring only once. The material sequenced was naive CD4+ T cells from PBMCs. Subset noted: naive CD4+ T cells isolated by negative enrichment. Every receptor here comes from an adult with COVID-19.

In regard to this clone: Its ends do not fully match the called genes, so a read error is possible. This chain links TRBV19 with TRBJ2-2, with TRBD2 as a possible D gene (5 bases). The germline gives CDR1 LNHDA, CDR2 SQIVND (reference sequence). This CDR3 is 15 amino acids long. CDR3 bases: TGTGCCAGTAGTATAGATACCCTGGTTGGCTCCCGAGCGGTTTTT. Protein: CASSIDTLVGSRAVF. The full variable domain, in which reference TRBV19 and TRBJ2-2 provide the parts outside the CDR3, is DGGITQSPKYLFRKEGQNVTLSCEQNLNHDAMYWYRQDPGQGLRLIYYSQIVNDFQKGDIAEGYSVSREKKESFPLTVTSAQKNPTAFYLCASSIDTLVGSRAVFGEGSRLTVL.

This clone was detected a few times. The rearrangement uses TRBV5-1 and TRBJ2-5; D is unclear. The germline V and J ends were trimmed by 6 bases and 2 bases, with 8 bases remaining between them. The CDR3 loop spans 12 amino acids. The germline gives CDR1 SGHRS, CDR2 YFSETQ. CDR3 loop: CASNNRQETQYF. Here the CDR3 DNA reads TGCGCCAGCAATAACCGTCAAGAGACCCAGTACTTC.

Only one count was recorded for this clone. This sequence joins TRBV28 and TRBJ2-7; 11 bases fit TRBD2. The CDR3 totals 14 residues. V lost 7 bases and J lost 4; bases outside the gene matches: 6. Germline V lookup: CDR1 MDHEN, CDR2 SYDVKM. Here the CDR3 reads CASTKTSGTYEQYF. The CDR3 region has the DNA TGTGCCAGCACCAAGACTAGCGGGACTTACGAGCAGTACTTC.

This chain uses TRBV5-6 with TRBJ2-7; perhaps TRBD1 as D (6 bases). This CDR3 is built from 14 residues. V was shortened by 0 bases and J by 4 bases, with 11 bases between the two germline ends. Germline loops: CDR1 SGHDT, CDR2 YYEEEE. DNA for the CDR3: TGTGCCAGCAGCTTGGGGGCTAGGGGGTACGAGCAGTACTTC. This sequence encodes CASSLGARGYEQYF.

The chain is built from TRBV10-3 and TRBJ1-5; D is possibly TRBD1 (5 bases). V lost 0 bases to trimming and J lost 4 bases, with 10 bases between them. This CDR3 comprises 15 residues. Germline V gives CDR1 ENHRY, CDR2 SYGVKD. The CDR3 region is CAISESSGPNQPQHF. The CDR3, as DNA: TGTGCCATCAGTGAGTCGTCAGGGCCAAATCAGCCCCAGCATTTT.

The V call is TRBV2, the J call TRBJ2-5; D gene unclear. Trimming pared 4 bases from V and 2 bases from J, leaving 8 bases between. Per germline, CDR1 SNHLY and CDR2 FYNNEI. CDR3 size: 13 residues. CDR3 nucleotide sequence: TGTGCCAGCAGTGTGACCAGACAAGAGACCCAGTACTTC. Its protein is CASSVTRQETQYF.

The V and J genes are TRBV7-2 and TRBJ2-7; TRBD2 matches at 11 bases. Per germline, CDR1 SGHTA and CDR2 FQGNSA. The CDR3 runs 16 residues. The V gene end was trimmed by 3 bases and the J gene end by 2 bases; junction bases not matched to a gene: 6. The CDR3 is CASSFGLAGTPYEQYF. The DNA for the CDR3 is TGTGCCAGCAGCTTCGGACTAGCGGGTACACCCTACGAGCAGTACTTC.

This clone was observed a few times. The rearrangement joins TRBV19 to TRBJ1-2; D uncertain. The CDR3 is 12 amino acids. Germline V gives CDR1 LNHDA, CDR2 SQIVND (reference sequence). Trimming shortened V by 3 bases and J by 8 bases, and 10 bases separated the two germline ends. For the CDR3, the DNA is TGTGCCAGTAGTATTGCCCAATGGGGCTACACCTTC. Translation: CASSIAQWGYTF.

The chain employs TRBV5-5 and TRBJ2-7; TRBD2 agrees at 11 bases. V was clipped by 4 bases and J by 5 bases; unmatched bases: 14. This CDR3 contains 17 residues. Looked up from germline, CDR1 is SGHKS and CDR2 is YYEKEE (reference sequence). The CDR3 sequence is CASSPLVTSGSMDEQYF. The CDR3 DNA follows: TGTGCCAGCAGCCCCCTGGTTACTAGCGGGAGCATGGACGAGCAGTACTTC.

V is TRBV28 and J is TRBJ2-5; D gene unclear. Germline CDR1 is MDHEN and CDR2 is SYDVKM. The length of the CDR3 is 14 residues. V was trimmed by 6 bases and J by 2 bases, leaving 13 bases between them. The CDR3 protein is CASRPNDGQETQYF. CDR3 sequence (DNA): TGTGCCAGCAGACCTAACGACGGGCAAGAGACCCAGTACTTC.

This chain links TRBV27 with TRBJ2-7; TRBD2 agrees at 9 bases. From germline, CDR1 is MNHEY and CDR2 SMNVEV (reference sequence). J was trimmed by 2 bases and V by 6 bases; bases with no gene match: 8. This CDR3 spans 15 amino acids. The CDR3 DNA reads TGTGCCAGCAGCCCTGGGACTAGCCAAACCTACGAGCAGTACTTC. Its protein is CASSPGTSQTYEQYF.

The rearrangement joins TRBV11-2 to TRBJ2-7, with a weak D call TRBD1 (8 bases). Trimming took 3 bases from V and 6 from J, leaving 12 bases between them. The germline gives CDR1 SGHAT, CDR2 FQNNGV. CDR3 length: 13 residues. CDR3 DNA sequence: TGTGCCAGCAGCTTCACAGGGGGGGGCGAGCAGTACTTC. Translating gives CASSFTGGGEQYF.

The chain carries TRBV6-2 or TRBV6-3 and TRBJ2-5; TRBD1 matches 8 bases. Germline values: CDR1 MNHEY, CDR2 SVGEGT. The CDR3 has 18 amino acids. The V segment lost 2 bases and the J segment 5 bases; nucleotides outside the gene matches: 16. CDR3 sequence: CASSYTFRGRVPAETQYF. The DNA of the CDR3 is TGTGCCAGCAGTTACACGTTCAGGGGGCGAGTGCCCGCGGAGACCCAGTACTTC.

The chain uses TRBV28 and TRBJ2-1; TRBD1 aligns across 7 bases. The junction had 16 bases not matched to a gene; V was cut back by 7 bases and J by 10 bases. This CDR3 contains 15 residues. In germline, CDR1 is MDHEN, CDR2 SYDVKM. Here the CDR3 reads CASIRGGISVREQFF. Here the CDR3 DNA reads TGTGCCAGCATCCGAGGGGGCATCAGCGTTCGAGAGCAGTTCTTC.